Presented here are 3 T cell receptor beta chains from one specimen sequenced in a study of T cells after yellow fever vaccination. TCRdb fed the 5' RACE reads into MiXCR, producing one record per CDR3 protein. The sample includes 500,000 to 650,000 distinct CDR3 sequences, about 13% of them seen just once. Specimen: PBMCs, collected on the day of the yellow fever booster vaccination. The receptors originated from a man aged 30 to 39 who received the YFV17D yellow fever vaccine.

This clonotype was found a few times. The V call is TRBV30, the J call TRBJ2-5; possibly TRBD1 for D (6 bases). The CDR3 contains 12 residues. V lost 3 bases, J lost 7 bases, and 12 bases lay in between. Looked up from germline, CDR1 is GTSNPN and CDR2 is SVGIG (reference sequence). The CDR3 DNA is TGTGCCTGGAGGGCAGGGGTTGGGACCCAGTACTTC. Protein: CAWRAGVGTQYF.

This clonotype was found a few times. V and J are TRBV5-6 and TRBJ2-7; D perhaps matches TRBD1 (5 bases). Trimming took off 4 bases at V and 7 bases at J, with 18 bases between the two ends. The germline CDR1 and CDR2 sequences are SGHDT and YYEEEE. This CDR3 has 14 residues. This chain's CDR3 is CASSRWVRAREQYF. The CDR3 DNA sequence: TGTGCCAGCAGCCGTTGGGTCAGGGCTCGGGAGCAGTACTTC.

The chain joins TRBV20-1 to TRBJ2-5; 8 bases fit TRBD2. Per the germline V gene, CDR1 is DFQATT and CDR2 is SNEGSKA (reference sequence). There are 12 residues in the CDR3. V dropped 4 bases and J dropped 4; count of bases not matched to a gene: 2. The CDR3: CSAKLAGETQYF. CDR3 DNA sequence: TGCAGTGCTAAGCTAGCGGGAGAGACCCAGTACTTC.